Presented here are 27 T cell receptor beta chains from one specimen sequenced in a study of blood T cell repertoires in COVID-19 (TCRdb year 2020). Libraries came from the immunoSEQ multiplex PCR assay. Held by TCRdb, this immuneACCESS table contains in-frame sequences only and omits some clones. Under half of the omission traces to an unresolved V gene where checked; the cause of the rest is unknown. The sample table records under 250,000 clones; about nine tenths of these occur just once. The ten largest clonotypes hold 0.8% to 0.95% of the sample. The sample was peripheral blood. These receptors originate from a man aged 25-40 years with COVID-19, enrolled during active disease.

The chain links TRBV4-1 to TRBJ1-1, with 7 bases fitting TRBD1. V shed 0 bases, J shed 6 bases, and the junction held 10 bases outside the gene matches. CDR1 is MGHRA and CDR2 is YSYEKL in the germline V gene. This CDR3 is 16 amino acids long. The CDR3 loop reads CASSQEEGARNSEAFF. CDR3 DNA sequence: TGCGCCAGCAGCCAAGAGGAGGGGGCGCGTAACTCTGAAGCTTTCTTT.

This rearrangement joins TRBV7-7 to TRBJ2-7, with D possibly matching TRBD2 (7 bases). Trimming stripped 5 bases from V and 7 bases from J, with 12 bases between. The CDR3 runs to 12 residues. CDR1 is SSHAT and CDR2 is FNYEAQ in the germline V gene (reference sequence). CDR3 protein: CASSQGGGEQYF. The CDR3 DNA is TGTGCCAGCAGCCAAGGGGGGGGTGAGCAGTACTTC.

About this clone: Other DNA sequences in this specimen translate into the identical CDR3. The V gene is TRBV29-1, the J gene TRBJ1-1; 9 bases match TRBD1. The germline gives CDR1 SQVTM, CDR2 ANQGSEA. The junction had 2 bases not matched to a gene; V was cut back by 5 bases and J by 1 base. The CDR3 has 13 amino acids. This CDR3 is CSVTGQGNTEAFF. The DNA for the CDR3 is TGCAGCGTTACGGGACAGGGGAACACTGAAGCTTTCTTT.

Points on this clone: The sample has other DNA sequences that encode this CDR3 too. The chain carries TRBV12-3 or TRBV12-4 and TRBJ1-2; 10 bases map to TRBD1. The V segment lost 1 base and the J segment 8 bases; nucleotides outside the gene matches: 1. The CDR3 has 13 amino acids. The CDR3 protein is CASSLGQGAGYTF. Here the CDR3 DNA reads TGTGCCAGCAGTTTAGGACAGGGGGCAGGCTACACCTTC.

V gene TRBV6-5 combines with J gene TRBJ1-2; 7 nucleotides line up with TRBD1. Per the germline V gene, CDR1 is MNHEY and CDR2 is SVGAGI. The CDR3 sequence is 15 residues long. Trimming removed 7 bases from V and 4 bases from J; junction bases left unmatched: 12. The CDR3 nucleotides read TGTGCCAGCACACTTACACAGGGGTTTAGCTATGGCTACACCTTC. Translating gives CASTLTQGFSYGYTF.

A few counts support this clone. The chain is built from TRBV4-2 and TRBJ1-6, with D maybe TRBD1 (5 bases). The germline V and J ends were trimmed by 0 bases and 10 bases, with 13 bases remaining between them. Germline V gene lookup returns CDR1 LGHNA and CDR2 YNFKEQ. CDR3 length equals 15 residues. The CDR3 spells CASSQDRVAGSPLHF. The DNA for the CDR3 is TGTGCCAGCAGCCAAGACAGGGTAGCAGGGTCACCCCTCCACTTT.

V usage is TRBV20-1 and J usage is TRBJ1-1; tentatively, D is TRBD1 (5 bases). V was cut by 5 bases and J by 4 bases, with 8 bases left in between. CDR1 and CDR2 (germline): DFQATT, SNEGSKA (reference sequence). The CDR3 is made up of 11 amino acids. CDR3 coding DNA: TGCAGTGCTTGGGGGGGCACTGAAGCTTTCTTT. Translation gives CSAWGGTEAFF.

Concerning this clone itself: Other DNA sequences in the sample encode the same CDR3. The J gene is TRBJ2-5, the V gene TRBV18; D possibly corresponds to TRBD2 (5 bases). Germline CDR1 KGHSH, CDR2 LQKENI. V was pared by 5 bases and J by 0 bases, with 7 bases between. CDR3 length equals 13 residues. CDR3 coding DNA: TGTGCCAGCTCAAGAGGGTACCAAGAGACCCAGTACTTC. Translating gives CASSRGYQETQYF.

The rearrangement joins TRBV10-3 to TRBJ1-4; TRBD1 might be the D (6 bases). The CDR3 extends over 14 amino acids. Trimming took 4 bases from V and 7 from J, leaving 13 bases between them. Germline CDR1 and CDR2: ENHRY and SYGVKD. The DNA for the CDR3 is TGTGCCATCAGTGGTCAGGGGCGCGGTGAAAAACTGTTTTTT. This gives the protein CAISGQGRGEKLFF.

The count of this clone is one. The genes are TRBV24-1 and TRBJ2-1; the match to TRBD2 covers 8 bases. V shed 9 bases and J 0 bases; nucleotides not matched to a gene: 9. Germline CDR1 is KGHDR and CDR2 is SFDVKD. CDR3 length: 16 amino acids. CDR3: CATGVGSGGSYNEQFF. The DNA for the CDR3 is TGTGCCACCGGAGTTGGGAGCGGGGGCTCCTACAATGAGCAGTTCTTC.

The chain employs TRBV21-1 and TRBJ2-2; TRBD2, the D gene given by the table, was not confirmed from the DNA. TRBV21-1 is a recognized pseudogene. The CDR3 runs to 19 residues. CDR3 loop: CASSTSTSGGTSNTGELFF. Written as DNA, the CDR3 is TGTGCCAGCAGCACTTCGACTAGCGGGGGGACCTCGAACACCGGGGAGCTGTTTTTT.

This clone was observed once. The chain recombines TRBV5-1 with TRBJ2-6; D is possibly TRBD1 (5 bases). V lost 3 bases and J 1 base, leaving 14 bases between the germline ends. From germline, CDR1 is SGHRS and CDR2 YFSETQ. This CDR3 has 17 amino acids. CDR3 amino acids: CASSSQGVTSGANVLTF. CDR3 DNA sequence: TGCGCCAGCAGCTCGCAGGGCGTAACTTCTGGGGCCAACGTCCTGACTTTC.

The V gene is TRBV7-3, the J gene TRBJ1-6; TRBD1 might be the D (6 bases). Trimming removed 4 bases at V and 6 bases at J, with 7 bases between. Looked up from germline, CDR1 is SGHTA and CDR2 is FQGTGA. The CDR3 spans 13 residues. The CDR3 loop is CASSSGVNSPLHF. CDR3 bases: TGTGCCAGCAGCTCAGGGGTTAATTCACCCCTCCACTTT.

The chain has TRBV10-2 and TRBJ2-1; 9 nucleotides line up with TRBD1. The trim removed 0 bases at V and 6 bases at J, leaving 9 bases unmatched. The CDR3 loop spans 17 amino acids. Germline V gene sequence: CDR1 WSHSY, CDR2 SAAADI. The CDR3 coding sequence is TGCGCCAGCAGTGAGTCAGACGAGCGGGGACAGGGCAATGAGCAGTTCTTC. This codes for CASSESDERGQGNEQFF.

V usage is TRBV6-1 and J usage is TRBJ1-1, with TRBD1 matching 7 bases. The CDR3 extends over 13 amino acids. V gave up 2 bases and J gave up 13 bases; unmatched junction bases: 10. The V gene's germline CDR1 is MNHNS and CDR2 SASEGT. The CDR3 reads CASSERGLALFFF. Written as DNA, the CDR3 is TGTGCCAGCAGTGAAAGGGGGCTGGCCCTGTTTTTCTTT.

The chain has TRBV9 and TRBJ1-5, with D possibly being TRBD1 (5 bases). This CDR3 has 15 residues. V gave up 0 bases and J gave up 2 bases, with 9 bases separating them. CDR1 SGDLS and CDR2 YYNGEE come from the germline V gene. This chain's CDR3 is CASSVDPGGNQPQHF. The CDR3 region has the DNA TGTGCCAGCAGCGTAGACCCGGGGGGCAATCAGCCCCAGCATTTT. Full variable domain (missing parts from reference TRBV9 and TRBJ1-5): DSGVTQTPKHLITATGQRVTLRCSPRSGDLSVYWYQQSLDQGLQFLIQYYNGEERAKGNILERFSAQQFPDLHSELNLSSLELGDSALYFCASSVDPGGNQPQHFGDGTRLSIL.

This rearrangement joins TRBV5-4 to TRBJ1-3; 10 bases are shared with TRBD1. The trim removed 4 bases at V and 2 bases at J, leaving 6 bases unmatched. This CDR3 has 16 residues. Germline V gives CDR1 SGHNT, CDR2 YYREEE (reference sequence). The CDR3 DNA sequence: TGTGCCAGCAGCGGGACCGGGACAGGGGCTGGAAACACCATATATTTT. As protein: CASSGTGTGAGNTIYF.

The gene calls are TRBV6-6 and TRBJ1-4; maybe TRBD1 (6 bases). Trimming pared 8 bases from V and 4 bases from J, leaving 17 bases between. CDR3 length: 15 amino acids. Germline CDR1 reads MNHNY; CDR2 reads SVGAGI (reference sequence). This CDR3 is CASREGGQSNEKLFF. CDR3 DNA: TGTGCCAGCCGTGAGGGGGGGCAAAGTAATGAAAAACTGTTTTTT.

The chain uses TRBV6-6 and TRBJ1-2; D perhaps matches TRBD1 (6 bases). Per germline, CDR1 MNHNY and CDR2 SVGAGI (reference sequence). The CDR3 runs 13 residues. Trimming shortened V by 0 bases and J by 8 bases, and 10 bases separated the two germline ends. CDR3 coding DNA: TGTGCCAGCAGTTACTCGGGTCAGGGGGGCTACACCTTC. Amino acids: CASSYSGQGGYTF.

The chain carries TRBV27 and TRBJ2-5; no clear D gene. V was shortened by 4 bases and J by 5 bases, with 11 bases between the two germline ends. The CDR3 runs 13 residues. Germline V gene sequence: CDR1 MNHEY, CDR2 SMNVEV (reference sequence). The CDR3 spells CASSSQPRETQYF. The DNA for the CDR3 is TGTGCCAGCAGTTCCCAGCCGAGGGAGACCCAGTACTTC.

Here the CDR3 DNA reads TGCGCCAGCAGCTTGGTCAGCGGGGCCTACGAGCAGTACTTC. Translating it yields CASSLVSGAYEQYF. The chain carries TRBV5-1 and TRBJ2-7; TRBD2 matches at 7 bases. The ends lost 0 bases at V and 2 bases at J; junction bases unmatched: 2. CDR3 length: 14 residues. Looked up from germline, CDR1 is SGHRS and CDR2 is YFSETQ. Together with reference TRBV5-1 and TRBJ2-7, the CDR3 gives the full variable domain: KAGVTQTPRYLIKTRGQQVTLSCSPISGHRSVSWYQQTPGQGLQFLFEYFSETQRNKGNFPGRFSGRQFSNSRSEMNVSTLELGDSALYLCASSLVSGAYEQYFGPGTRLTVT.

The chain recombines TRBV5-1 with TRBJ2-1, with TRBD2 identical over 15 bases. The ends lost 4 bases at V and 8 bases at J; junction bases unmatched: 13. The CDR3 consists of 18 residues. The V gene's germline CDR1 is SGHRS and CDR2 YFSETQ. The CDR3 loop reads CASSPGLAGGILVDEQFF. The DNA for the CDR3 is TGCGCCAGCAGCCCAGGACTAGCGGGGGGGATATTGGTGGATGAGCAGTTCTTC.

This clone was seen once. V is TRBV12-5 and J is TRBJ2-1; 11 nucleotides align to TRBD2. V shed 1 base, J shed 4 bases, and the junction held 0 bases outside the gene matches. This CDR3 comprises 15 residues. Germline V gene lookup returns CDR1 LGHNT and CDR2 FRNRAP. This chain's CDR3 is CASGLGLAGYNEQFF. The DNA of the CDR3 is TGTGCTAGTGGTTTGGGACTAGCGGGGTACAATGAGCAGTTCTTC. The full variable domain, in which reference TRBV12-5 and TRBJ2-1 provide the parts outside the CDR3, is DARVTQTPRHKVTEMGQEVTMRCQPILGHNTVFWYRQTMMQGLELLAYFRNRAPLDDSGMPKDRFSAEMPDATLATLKIQPSEPRDSAVYFCASGLGLAGYNEQFFGPGTRLTVL.

On this clone itself: Other DNA variants within this sample encode the same CDR3. The CDR3, as DNA: TGTGCCAGCAGCCGGACTAGCGGGGGAATAGCCAAAAACATTCAGTACTTC. Encoded protein: CASSRTSGGIAKNIQYF. The rearrangement joins TRBV3-1 (or the pseudogene TRBV3-2) to TRBJ2-4; TRBD2 matches 13 bases. The CDR3 is 17 residues long. CDR1 and CDR2 from the germline V gene are LGHDT and YNNKEL (reference sequence). V gave up 4 bases and J gave up 0 bases; unmatched junction bases: 3.

Worth noting for this clone: The sample contains more than one DNA sequence encoding this CDR3. This chain joins TRBV6-1 and TRBJ1-1; D remains ambiguous. V was clipped by 3 bases and J by 7 bases, with 6 bases between them. The germline gives CDR1 MNHNS, CDR2 SASEGT. CDR3 size: 11 residues. The CDR3 coding sequence is TGTGCCAGCAGTGAGTCTTTTGAAGCTTTCTTT. It codes for CASSESFEAFF.

This chain connects TRBV5-1 to TRBJ2-3, with a tentative D call TRBD1 (6 bases). The CDR3 has 15 residues. The V end lost 4 bases, the J end lost 0 bases, and 12 bases lay between the germline ends. Germline CDR1 is SGHRS and CDR2 is YFSETQ. Here the CDR3 reads CASSPGALSTDTQYF. The CDR3 coding sequence is TGCGCCAGCAGCCCAGGGGCGTTAAGCACAGATACGCAGTATTTT.

The chain combines TRBV29-1 with TRBJ2-3; 11 bases map to TRBD1. Germline values: CDR1 SQVTM, CDR2 ANQGSEA. This CDR3 region has 15 residues. V gave up 4 bases and J gave up 5 bases; unmatched junction bases: 8. The CDR3 sequence: CSVVGTGGYGDTQYF. CDR3 DNA: TGCAGCGTTGTTGGGACAGGGGGATATGGAGATACGCAGTATTTT.